The 16 T cell receptor beta chains in this list originate from one sample, sequenced in a study of blood T cell repertoires in COVID-19. TCRdb's copy holds only in-frame clones and misses some; the assay was immunoSEQ multiplex PCR. The sample holds about 170,000 clones, 80% to 95% seen once. The sequenced sample was peripheral blood. These receptors were taken from a woman aged 45-60 years with acute or convalescent COVID-19.

CDR3 in amino acids: CASSLGRGPSPLHF. In nucleotides, the CDR3 is TGTGCCAGCAGCTTAGGGCGGGGGCCTTCACCCCTCCACTTT. The rearrangement joins TRBV11-2 to TRBJ1-6, with D perhaps matching TRBD1 (6 bases). Germline V CDR1 and CDR2: SGHAT, FQNNGV. V was pared by 1 base and J by 9 bases, with 10 bases between. This CDR3 is 14 amino acids long.

The CDR3 loop reads CASSLREQPNTGELFF. For the CDR3, the DNA is TGCGCCAGCAGCTTGAGAGAACAGCCGAACACCGGGGAGCTGTTTTTT. V usage is TRBV5-1 and J usage is TRBJ2-2; D remains unclear. This CDR3 is built from 16 residues. Germline CDR1 and CDR2: SGHRS and YFSETQ. Trimming shortened V by 1 base and J by 0 bases, and 10 bases separated the two germline ends.

V is TRBV5-1 and J is TRBJ1-1; 8 bases line up with TRBD1. Trimming at V came to 0 bases and at J to 1 base, leaving 2 bases not matched to a gene. This CDR3 region has 15 residues. The germline V gene encodes CDR1 SGHRS and CDR2 YFSETQ. The CDR3 spells CASSLAGTGNTEAFF. In DNA form, the CDR3 reads TGCGCCAGCAGCTTGGCCGGGACAGGGAACACTGAAGCTTTCTTT.

In this sample, this clone turned up once. The chain couples TRBV11-2 to TRBJ1-2; 8 nucleotides match TRBD1. The germline V gene has CDR1 SGHAT and CDR2 FQNNGV. V gave up 0 bases and J gave up 2 bases; unmatched junction bases: 5. The CDR3 loop spans 16 amino acids. The CDR3 is CASSLDRGRGNYGYTF. The CDR3 DNA reads as TGTGCCAGCAGCTTAGACAGGGGGCGCGGGAACTATGGCTACACCTTC.

V is TRBV12-3 or TRBV12-4 and J is TRBJ2-7, with D hard to call. V lost 4 bases and J 2 bases, leaving 9 bases between the germline ends. The CDR3 length is 13 residues. The CDR3 nucleotides are TGTGCCAGCAGTTCGAACTACCCCTACGAGCAGTACTTC. Translating gives CASSSNYPYEQYF.

The J gene is TRBJ2-7, the V gene TRBV11-2; 10 bases match TRBD1. CDR1 SGHAT and CDR2 FQNNGV come from the germline V gene. J was trimmed by 6 bases and V by 5 bases; bases with no gene match: 4. The CDR3 runs to 13 residues. In DNA, the CDR3 is TGTGCCAGCAGCCCCGGGACAGGGGCCGAGCAGTACTTC. Its translation is CASSPGTGAEQYF.

This chain uses TRBV10-3 with TRBJ1-2; the D is unclear. CDR1 ENHRY and CDR2 SYGVKD come from the germline V gene. V lost 0 bases to trimming and J lost 10 bases, with 15 bases between them. This CDR3 is built from 14 residues. This CDR3 reads CAISESPSQMFYTF. In DNA form, the CDR3 reads TGTGCCATCAGTGAGTCCCCTAGCCAGATGTTCTACACCTTC.

This sequence joins TRBV5-8 and TRBJ2-5; possible D gene TRBD2, 5 bases. Trimming took off 7 bases at V and 4 bases at J, with 20 bases between the two ends. The CDR3 spans 15 residues. Germline V gene data show CDR1 as SGHTS and CDR2 as YDEGEE. CDR3 DNA sequence: TGTGCCAGCGCCGAGGACTGGGCTGGTGGAGAGACCCAGTACTTC. Translated, it gives CASAEDWAGGETQYF.

This clone was detected a few times. The chain joins TRBV2 to TRBJ1-1; possibly TRBD1 for D (5 bases). The CDR3 is 11 amino acids. CDR1 SNHLY and CDR2 FYNNEI come from the germline V gene. V lost 6 bases and J 10 bases, leaving 12 bases between the germline ends. CDR3 sequence (DNA): TGTGCCAGCAGCTCAGGGTTCGCAGCTTTCTTT. Translation gives CASSSGFAAFF.

CDR3 loop: CASKGSVHTQYF. The DNA for the CDR3 is TGTGCCAGCAAGGGTAGCGTCCATACGCAGTATTTT. This chain connects TRBV2 to TRBJ2-3; D is perhaps TRBD2 (5 bases). Deletions cut 7 bases from V and 7 bases from J, with 12 bases between. CDR3 length: 12 amino acids. Germline V gene data show CDR1 as SNHLY and CDR2 as FYNNEI.

This clone appeared a single time. The genes are TRBV7-9 and TRBJ2-5; D remains unclear. The V gene's germline CDR1 is SEHNR and CDR2 FQNEAQ (reference sequence). The CDR3 loop spans 11 amino acids. Trimming stripped 6 bases from V and 5 bases from J, with 7 bases between. The CDR3 sequence: CASRSRETQYF. The CDR3 DNA sequence: TGTGCCAGCAGATCTAGGGAGACCCAGTACTTC. Together with reference TRBV7-9 and TRBJ2-5, the CDR3 gives the full variable domain: DTGVSQNPRHKITKRGQNVTFRCDPISEHNRLYWYRQTLGQGPEFLTYFQNEAQLEKSRLLSDRFSAERPKGSFSTLEIQRTEQGDSAMYLCASRSRETQYFGPGTRLLVL.

The chain has TRBV7-3 and TRBJ2-5, with TRBD1 as a possible D gene (6 bases). V lost 1 base to trimming and J lost 5 bases, with 29 bases between them. This CDR3 has 20 amino acids. Germline V gives CDR1 SGHTA, CDR2 FQGTGA. CDR3 amino acids: CASSLRGWGTGTNPRETQYF. The DNA for the CDR3 is TGTGCCAGCAGCTTAAGGGGATGGGGAACAGGGACGAACCCGAGGGAGACCCAGTACTTC.

The V call is TRBV15, the J call TRBJ1-1; 7 bases are shared with TRBD1. With V trimmed by 0 bases and J by 5 bases, 9 bases remained unmatched. CDR1 is LNHNV and CDR2 is YYDKDF in the germline V gene (reference sequence). The CDR3 length is 16 residues. The CDR3 DNA follows: TGTGCCACCAGCAGAGATGAGGCAGGGGGAAAAACTGAAGCTTTCTTT. It is translated as CATSRDEAGGKTEAFF.

The V call is TRBV6-5, the J call TRBJ2-5, with a possible D match to TRBD2 (6 bases). This CDR3 spans 13 amino acids. CDR1 is MNHEY, CDR2 SVGAGI, per germline. The V end was cut by 11 bases, the J end by 3 bases, with 16 bases between. The CDR3 reads CAGRPGGKETQYF. CDR3 coding DNA: TGTGCCGGGAGACCAGGAGGGAAAGAGACCCAGTACTTC.

The chain recombines TRBV5-1 with TRBJ1-3; D is ambiguous. This CDR3 has 16 amino acids. Trimming took 3 bases from V and 0 from J, leaving 13 bases between them. Germline CDR1 SGHRS, CDR2 YFSETQ. Here the CDR3 DNA reads TGCGCCAGCAGCTCCGATCTCCCCAGCTCTGGAAACACCATATATTTT. Protein sequence: CASSSDLPSSGNTIYF.

The rearrangement links TRBV10-3 to TRBJ1-3; TRBD1 is a possible D gene (5 bases). V was cut by 7 bases and J by 0 bases, with 16 bases left in between. Per the germline V gene, CDR1 is ENHRY and CDR2 is SYGVKD. This CDR3 has 16 residues. The CDR3 coding sequence is TGTGCCATCACGACAGCCAGTTCTGTCTCTGGAAACACCATATATTTT. It yields the protein CAITTASSVSGNTIYF.